The clone carrying this T cell receptor (beta chain) occurred once. Its antigen is still unknown. Germline loops: CDR1 MDHEN, CDR2 SYDVKM. The CDR3 length is 15 residues. J lost 2 bases, V lost 2 bases, and 4 bases had no gene match. TCRdb keeps only in-frame clones here, not all; method: immunoSEQ multiplex PCR. This repertoire shows tens of thousands of clones, 75% to 95% found once; its top ten account for less than 5.5%. The sample belongs to a study of T cell responses to AZD1222 COVID-19 vaccine. General study findings and limits: White British people made up most donors, females outnumbered males, and clonal diversity was possibly underestimated. Mapped onto spike, vaccine-associated CD4 TCRs spanned it and were dominant at 160-218 and 743-854. Only after the peak T cell response were repertoires sampled.

The chain has TRBV28 and TRBJ2-3; 7 bases align to TRBD2. The source of this sequence is an adult in good health. The specimen comprised peripheral blood, sampled on day 0 of MenACWY control vaccination. In DNA form, the CDR3 reads TGTGCCAGCAGTTTAGGGGGAGGGCTCACAGATACGCAGTATTTT. It yields the protein CASSLGGGLTDTQYF.